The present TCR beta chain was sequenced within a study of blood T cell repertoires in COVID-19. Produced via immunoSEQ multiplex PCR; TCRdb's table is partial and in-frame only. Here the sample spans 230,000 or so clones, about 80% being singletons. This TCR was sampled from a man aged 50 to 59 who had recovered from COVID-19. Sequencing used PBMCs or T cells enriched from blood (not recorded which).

CDR3 sequence reads: CASSYGTGGYQPQHF. DNA of the CDR3: TGTGCCAGCAGTTACGGGACAGGGGGCTATCAGCCCCAGCATTTT. The chain combines TRBV5-8 with TRBJ1-5, with TRBD1 matching 12 bases. CDR3 length equals 15 residues. Germline V gene lookup returns CDR1 SGHTS and CDR2 YDEGEE. The trim removed 5 bases at V and 5 bases at J, leaving 5 bases unmatched.